This entry lists 19 T cell receptor beta chains sequenced from one sample in a study of early T cells in non-severe SARS-CoV-2 infection. TCRdb used MiXCR to reprocess the 5' RACE reads, holding one entry per CDR3 protein. The sample carries tens of thousands of distinct CDR3 sequences, approximately 10% recorded once. The specimen was whole blood, collected at baseline. The receptors shown here come from an adult who was a healthcare worker with PCR-confirmed SARS-CoV-2 infection or an uninfected control (not recorded which).

The chain uses TRBV19 and TRBJ2-7, with 11 nucleotides matching TRBD1. Germline values: CDR1 LNHDA, CDR2 SQIVND (reference sequence). V lost 6 bases, J lost 2 bases, and 6 bases stayed unmatched. The CDR3 consists of 15 residues. For the CDR3, the DNA is TGTGCCAGTAGCGCCCGGACAGGGGGCCCCTACGAGCAGTACTTC. Residues: CASSARTGGPYEQYF.

This clonotype has a handful of counts. This sequence joins TRBV7-6 and TRBJ2-2, with 7 bases lining up with TRBD1. The CDR3 is 18 amino acids. CDR1 and CDR2 (germline): SGHVS, FNYEAQ. The J segment lost 6 bases and the V segment lost 1 base, leaving 14 bases of the junction unmatched. Written as DNA, the CDR3 is TGTGCCAGCAGCTTAGATACCCTGACAGGGCTAATCCCCGGGGAGCTGTTTTTT. Translating it yields CASSLDTLTGLIPGELFF.

This chain links TRBV6-1 with TRBJ2-7; TRBD2 matches at 9 bases. The CDR3 spans 15 residues. Germline loops: CDR1 MNHNS, CDR2 SASEGT. Trimming at V came to 10 bases and at J to 2 bases, leaving 12 bases not matched to a gene. The CDR3 sequence: CATHRTAGGTYEQYF. CDR3 sequence (DNA): TGTGCCACCCACCGGACAGCGGGGGGTACCTACGAGCAGTACTTC.

The gene calls are TRBV21-1 and TRBJ2-7. TRBV21-1 is a known pseudogene. There are 16 residues in the CDR3. The CDR3 bases are TGTGCCAGCAGCTTTCCGGTGGCAGGAAGCTCCTACGAGCAGTACTTC. Translating gives CASSFPVAGSSYEQYF.

This clonotype was seen ten or more times. This chain joins TRBV5-1 and TRBJ2-3; tentatively, D is TRBD1 (7 bases). This CDR3 spans 14 amino acids. Trimming pared 5 bases from V and 3 bases from J, leaving 13 bases between. Germline lookup yields CDR1 SGHRS and CDR2 YFSETQ. The CDR3 DNA follows: TGCGCCAGCAGGGCGGGACAGACTACAGATACGCAGTATTTT. Translation: CASRAGQTTDTQYF.

This clonotype was recorded many times. This chain joins TRBV6-2 or TRBV6-3 and TRBJ2-1; D uncertain. The CDR3 loop spans 12 amino acids. V was shortened by 1 base and J by 8 bases, with 6 bases between the two germline ends. The germline V gene has CDR1 MNHEY and CDR2 SVGEGT. The DNA for the CDR3 is TGTGCCAGCAGTTACTATGTCTATGAGCAGTTCTTC. It is translated as CASSYYVYEQFF.

The rearrangement uses TRBV6-5 and TRBJ1-4; a weak D match, TRBD1 (6 bases). The CDR3 runs 15 residues. Trimming took off 2 bases at V and 4 bases at J, with 11 bases between the two ends. Germline CDR1 and CDR2: MNHEY and SVGAGI. CDR3 nucleotides: TGTGCCAGCAGTTACGGGGGACAAAGTAATGAAAAACTGTTTTTT. Residues: CASSYGGQSNEKLFF.

The V and J genes are TRBV19 and TRBJ1-2; D remains ambiguous. The CDR3 runs 16 residues. Germline loops: CDR1 LNHDA, CDR2 SQIVND (reference sequence). V lost 7 bases, J lost 4 bases, and 22 bases lay in between. Here the CDR3 reads CASTLLHAGSGYGYTF. CDR3 nucleotides: TGTGCCAGTACCCTACTCCACGCGGGGTCCGGCTATGGCTACACCTTC.

This clonotype was observed many times. The gene calls are TRBV29-1 and TRBJ1-2, with TRBD1 identical over 10 bases. The CDR3 consists of 12 residues. The junction had 1 base not matched to a gene; V was cut back by 4 bases and J by 5 bases. The germline V gene encodes CDR1 SQVTM and CDR2 ANQGSEA. The DNA of the CDR3 is TGCAGCGTTGGGGACAGGGGTTATGGCTACACCTTC. Translating gives CSVGDRGYGYTF.

This clonotype was found many times. The CDR3 sequence: CASSEQLAGSTRSYEQYF. CDR3 in DNA: TGTGCCAGCAGTGAACAACTAGCGGGCTCAACACGGTCCTACGAGCAGTACTTC. The chain uses TRBV6-1 and TRBJ2-7; 9 bases are shared with TRBD2. The CDR3 runs 18 residues. Germline V gene data show CDR1 as MNHNS and CDR2 as SASEGT. Trimming cost V 2 bases and J 1 base; bases outside gene matches: 12.

The table lists this clonotype with many counts. The rearrangement joins TRBV6-5 to TRBJ2-7; TRBD2 might be the D (6 bases). There are 14 residues in the CDR3. The germline V gene encodes CDR1 MNHEY and CDR2 SVGAGI. V shed 6 bases and J shed 3 bases, with 15 bases lying between them. The CDR3 nucleotides are TGTGCCAGCAGGAACAACCCGGGAGACTACGAGCAGTACTTC. It codes for CASRNNPGDYEQYF.

This clonotype was detected ten times or more. J is TRBJ1-4 and V is TRBV5-1; possible D gene TRBD1, 6 bases. Germline CDR1 reads SGHRS; CDR2 reads YFSETQ. V lost 0 bases and J lost 8, with 11 bases in between. The CDR3 has 14 amino acids. This chain's CDR3 is CASSLDRANEKLFF. CDR3 bases: TGCGCCAGCAGCTTGGACAGGGCGAACGAAAAACTGTTTTTT.

This clonotype came up many times. This chain links TRBV12-3 or TRBV12-4 with TRBJ1-2; D unresolved. CDR3 length: 13 amino acids. V was pared by 2 bases and J by 5 bases, with 9 bases between. CDR3 DNA: TGTGCCAGCAGTTTATGGACGGATTATGGCTACACCTTC. Translated: CASSLWTDYGYTF.

In this sample, this clonotype turned up many times. V and J are TRBV5-5 and TRBJ2-1; D remains unclear. V gave up 1 base and J gave up 8 bases, with 7 bases separating them. The germline V gene encodes CDR1 SGHKS and CDR2 YYEKEE (reference sequence). CDR3 length: 12 residues. This CDR3 reads CASSLWLDEQFF. The DNA for the CDR3 is TGTGCCAGCAGCTTGTGGCTGGATGAGCAGTTCTTC.

This clonotype was recorded at least ten times. The chain carries TRBV9 and TRBJ1-4; D ambiguous. Germline V gene sequence: CDR1 SGDLS, CDR2 YYNGEE. The CDR3 has 16 amino acids. V was cut by 4 bases and J by 8 bases, with 21 bases left in between. The CDR3 nucleotides are TGTGCCAGCAGCATATCGACCGGAGTAGGGATGGAAAAACTGTTTTTT. The encoded protein is CASSISTGVGMEKLFF.

The chain joins TRBV11-3 to TRBJ2-1; D is possibly TRBD2 (6 bases). Trimming stripped 5 bases from V and 10 bases from J, with 9 bases between. Germline CDR1 and CDR2: SGHNT and YENEEA. There are 11 residues in the CDR3. The CDR3 loop reads CASSRLVEQFF. The CDR3 DNA is TGTGCCAGCAGCCGACTAGTCGAGCAGTTCTTC.

CDR3: CASSLEQGFHNEQFF. Here the CDR3 DNA reads TGTGCCAGCAGTTTAGAACAGGGGTTCCACAATGAGCAGTTCTTC. The chain is built from TRBV27 and TRBJ2-1; 7 bases agree with TRBD1. Germline V gene sequence: CDR1 MNHEY, CDR2 SMNVEV (reference sequence). With 2 bases clipped from V and 5 bases from J, the junction kept 6 bases outside the gene matches. This CDR3 contains 15 residues.

The sample holds a few counts of this clonotype. The V call is TRBV7-9, the J call TRBJ2-5; TRBD1 aligns across 9 bases. V shed 6 bases, J shed 5 bases, and the junction held 10 bases outside the gene matches. The germline V gene has CDR1 SEHNR and CDR2 FQNEAQ (reference sequence). This CDR3 spans 15 amino acids. The CDR3: CASSSRTGEVETQYF. DNA for the CDR3: TGTGCCAGCAGTTCTCGGACAGGGGAGGTCGAGACCCAGTACTTC.

V usage is TRBV24-1 and J usage is TRBJ2-3, with D possibly called TRBD1 or TRBD2 (5 bases each). Germline CDR1 reads KGHDR; CDR2 reads SFDVKD. V shed 4 bases and J shed 5 bases, with 15 bases lying between them. The CDR3 totals 15 residues. The CDR3, as DNA: TGTGCCACCAGTGACCCGCCCCGGGGCCAAGATACGCAGTATTTT. As protein: CATSDPPRGQDTQYF.